This entry lists 8 T cell receptor beta chains sequenced from one sample in a study of cytotoxic CD8 clonotypes in ibrutinib-treated CLL. TCRdb's copy holds only in-frame clones and misses some; the assay was immunoSEQ multiplex PCR. The data show 110,000 to 150,000 clones, 75% to 80% seen once. The source was PBMCs, collected after 24 months of ibrutinib treatment. All receptors derive from a human donor with chronic lymphocytic leukemia.

Only a few counts were recorded for this clone. This chain connects TRBV25-1 to TRBJ1-6, with 8 bases matching TRBD1. Germline trimming cut 6 bases from V and 6 bases from J; bases unmatched to any gene: 4. There are 14 residues in the CDR3. CDR1 and CDR2 from the germline V gene are MGHDK and SYGVNS. CDR3 bases: TGTGCCAGCAGAGGGGACAGGATTAATTCACCCCTCCACTTT. This encodes CASRGDRINSPLHF.

The rearrangement uses TRBV7-9 and TRBJ1-2; D not resolved. This CDR3 has 16 residues. Germline assignment: CDR1 SEHNR and CDR2 FQNEAQ (reference sequence). Trimming took 4 bases from V and 2 from J, leaving 17 bases between them. The CDR3 bases are TGTGCCAGCAGCTCAGTCTCCATGGTGGGGAACTATGGCTACACCTTC. Protein sequence: CASSSVSMVGNYGYTF.

This clone was counted between two and nine times. CDR3 loop: CASSLDRANEKLFF. CDR3 nucleotide sequence: TGTGCCAGCAGTCTCGACAGGGCTAATGAAAAACTGTTTTTT. The chain has TRBV6-5 and TRBJ1-4, with TRBD1 matching over 7 bases. V gave up 5 bases and J gave up 3 bases; unmatched junction bases: 3. This CDR3 is built from 14 residues. Germline V CDR1 and CDR2: MNHEY, SVGAGI.

The V gene is TRBV5-6, the J gene TRBJ2-3, with TRBD2 matching over 8 bases. The trim removed 4 bases at V and 10 bases at J, leaving 8 bases unmatched. This CDR3 has 13 amino acids. CDR1 is SGHDT and CDR2 is YYEEEE in the germline V gene. CDR3 in amino acids: CASSPPGLGPQYF. DNA of the CDR3: TGTGCCAGCAGCCCGCCGGGACTAGGTCCGCAGTATTTT.

The sample holds one count of this clone. The rearrangement links TRBV11-2 to TRBJ1-4; 8 bases are a match to TRBD1. V trimming: 5 bases; J trimming: 7 bases; junction bases outside the gene matches: 6. The germline V gene encodes CDR1 SGHAT and CDR2 FQNNGV. CDR3 length: 14 amino acids. The CDR3 region is CASSPRTGFEKLFF. CDR3 nucleotides: TGTGCCAGCAGCCCCCGGACAGGGTTTGAAAAACTGTTTTTT. The full variable domain, in which reference TRBV11-2 and TRBJ1-4 provide the parts outside the CDR3, is EAGVAQSPRYKIIEKRQSVAFWCNPISGHATLYWYQQILGQGPKLLIQFQNNGVVDDSQLPKDRFSAERLKGVDSTLKIQPAKLEDSAVYLCASSPRTGFEKLFFGSGTQLSVL.

CDR3 sequence: CASSPGQGSGEQYF. The CDR3 DNA is TGTGCCAGCAGCCCGGGACAGGGGAGCGGGGAGCAGTACTTC. V usage is TRBV9 and J usage is TRBJ2-7; 10 bases are shared with TRBD1. The CDR3 spans 14 residues. CDR1 is SGDLS, CDR2 YYNGEE, per germline. The V and J ends lost 4 bases and 7 bases, in that order; junction bases with no gene match: 8.

This clone was counted between two and nine times. The V call is TRBV5-1, the J call TRBJ1-1, with 8 positions matching TRBD1. Looked up from germline, CDR1 is SGHRS and CDR2 is YFSETQ. V shed 3 bases, J shed 2 bases, and the junction held 6 bases outside the gene matches. CDR3 size: 15 residues. This CDR3 is CASSSTTGANTEAFF. The CDR3 DNA sequence: TGCGCCAGCAGCTCCACGACAGGGGCCAACACTGAAGCTTTCTTT.

The chain couples TRBV14 to TRBJ1-2; D possibly corresponds to TRBD1 (5 bases). Looked up from germline, CDR1 is SGHDN and CDR2 is FVKESK. The CDR3 consists of 12 residues. V lost 3 bases and J 7 bases, leaving 9 bases between the germline ends. Written as DNA, the CDR3 is TGTGCCAGCAGCCAGGGGGTGGGTGGCTACACCTTC. It specifies CASSQGVGGYTF.